This passage covers 15 T cell receptor beta chains from one sample sequenced in a study of cytomegalovirus exposure and HLA in healthy donors. PCR amplification relied on 60 Vbeta primers (plus 13 Jbeta primers). Libraries were prepared by immunoSEQ multiplex PCR; TCRdb keeps only in-frame clonotypes and omits some of them. This table has some 150,000 clones, about 68% appearing once. Specimen: PBMCs. The origin of the receptors is a man aged 25-40 years in good health and CMV-seronegative.

The chain is built from TRBV4-2 and TRBJ1-3; D remains unclear. The germline V gene encodes CDR1 LGHNA and CDR2 YNFKEQ. This CDR3 has 14 amino acids. Deletions cut 0 bases from V and 3 bases from J, with 6 bases between. As DNA, the CDR3 is TGTGCCAGCAGCCAAGAGTCAGATGGAAACACCATATATTTT. Its protein is CASSQESDGNTIYF.

This clone was counted between two and nine times. V is TRBV5-6 and J is TRBJ2-5; 9 bases are a match to TRBD1. The J call may be in error: the DNA end matches TRBJ2-7 better. The CDR3 consists of 14 residues. Looked up from germline, CDR1 is SGHDT and CDR2 is YYEEEE. The DNA for the CDR3 is TGTGCCAGCAGCAGGGCGGGACAGGGCTACGAGCAGTACTTC. Protein: CASSRAGQGYEQYF.

Of note for this clone: The germline gene is not matched at one end of the junction; a read error may be the cause. V gene TRBV27 combines with J gene TRBJ2-5; D remains unclear. The germline CDR1 and CDR2 sequences are MNHEY and SMNVEV (reference sequence). CDR3 size: 13 residues. This CDR3 reads CASSLSYQETQYF. The DNA of the CDR3 is TGTGCCAGCAGCTTATCCTACCAAGAGACCCAGTACTTC.

The rearrangement joins TRBV4-1 to TRBJ2-7; the match to TRBD1 covers 8 bases. The CDR3 length is 15 residues. Per germline, CDR1 MGHRA and CDR2 YSYEKL. Germline trimming cut 0 bases from V and 3 bases from J; bases unmatched to any gene: 4. DNA of the CDR3: TGCGCCAGCAGCCAAGAAGACAGGGGCGGCTACGAGCAGTACTTC. As protein: CASSQEDRGGYEQYF.

V is TRBV2 and J is TRBJ2-2; 10 bases are a match to TRBD2. Germline V lookup: CDR1 SNHLY, CDR2 FYNNEI. Trimming at V came to 8 bases and at J to 6 bases, leaving 6 bases not matched to a gene. The CDR3 spans 14 residues. The CDR3 DNA follows: TGTGCCAGCGGGACTAGCGACATCCCCGGGGAGCTGTTTTTT. It encodes CASGTSDIPGELFF.

This clone appeared a few times. This chain uses TRBV11-2 with TRBJ2-1; 7 bases map to TRBD2. CDR1 and CDR2 from the germline V gene are SGHAT and FQNNGV. After removal of 0 bases from V and 4 bases from J, the junction contained 3 bases not matched to a gene. The CDR3 length is 15 residues. The chain's CDR3 is CASSLEGAGYNEQFF. The CDR3 DNA follows: TGTGCCAGCAGCTTAGAGGGAGCGGGGTACAATGAGCAGTTCTTC.

This chain links TRBV19 with TRBJ2-3, with 7 bases aligning to TRBD1. This CDR3 contains 15 residues. Germline loops: CDR1 LNHDA, CDR2 SQIVND (reference sequence). V lost 3 bases to trimming and J lost 4 bases; unmatched junction nucleotides: 7. CDR3 protein: CASSIGTDYADTQYF. Here the CDR3 DNA reads TGTGCCAGTAGTATCGGGACAGATTACGCAGATACGCAGTATTTT.

This clone was seen only a few times. V is TRBV5-1 and J is TRBJ2-1; TRBD2 agrees at 8 bases. Germline trimming cut 1 base from V and 7 bases from J; bases unmatched to any gene: 7. Germline V gene data show CDR1 as SGHRS and CDR2 as YFSETQ. The CDR3 sequence is 15 residues long. The CDR3 is CASSLSPGGVNEQFF. The CDR3 DNA sequence: TGCGCCAGCAGCTTGTCCCCCGGGGGGGTGAATGAGCAGTTCTTC.

This chain uses TRBV5-6 with TRBJ2-5; 9 bases fit TRBD1. Germline CDR1 is SGHDT and CDR2 is YYEEEE. There are 15 residues in the CDR3. V shed 4 bases and J 4 bases; nucleotides not matched to a gene: 8. The CDR3 DNA sequence: TGTGCCAGCAGCCAGCCGGGACAGGGCCCAGAGACCCAGTACTTC. Protein product: CASSQPGQGPETQYF.

This clone was picked up one time. This chain links TRBV14 with TRBJ2-2; tentatively, D is TRBD2 (6 bases). Trimming took off 1 base at V and 6 bases at J, with 6 bases between the two ends. Germline loops: CDR1 SGHDN, CDR2 FVKESK. The CDR3 spans 13 residues. In DNA form, the CDR3 reads TGTGCCAGCAGCCAAGGGGGGGCCGGGGAGCTGTTTTTT. It specifies CASSQGGAGELFF.

The chain links TRBV6-1 to TRBJ2-7; TRBD2 agrees at 9 bases. The CDR3 totals 15 residues. Germline CDR1 MNHNS, CDR2 SASEGT. The V segment lost 3 bases and the J segment 4 bases; nucleotides outside the gene matches: 7. The CDR3, as DNA: TGTGCCAGCAGTGATAGAGCGGGGGGCCCTTACGAGCAGTACTTC. Amino acids: CASSDRAGGPYEQYF.

V gene TRBV7-3 combines with J gene TRBJ2-2, with no clear D. The CDR3 loop spans 16 amino acids. With 5 bases removed from V and 2 bases from J, the gap between germline ends came to 15 bases. Germline CDR1 reads SGHTA; CDR2 reads FQGTGA. CDR3 sequence reads: CASSVQAPLNTGELFF. CDR3 nucleotides: TGTGCCAGCAGCGTGCAGGCGCCGCTAAACACCGGGGAGCTGTTTTTT.

This clone was observed a single time. CDR3 DNA sequence: TGTGCCAGCAGCCCACCGGGGGGGGGAAGAAACTATGGCTACACCTTC. The encoded protein is CASSPPGGGRNYGYTF. The chain has TRBV28 and TRBJ1-2; D might be TRBD1 (5 bases). This CDR3 comprises 16 residues. With 6 bases removed from V and 2 bases from J, the gap between germline ends came to 19 bases. Germline V gene data show CDR1 as MDHEN and CDR2 as SYDVKM.

The chain joins TRBV30 to TRBJ2-5, with D possibly being TRBD1 (6 bases). The J call may be wrong; the DNA end is better matched by TRBJ2-7. The CDR3 runs to 12 residues. Germline CDR1 GTSNPN, CDR2 SVGIG (reference sequence). CDR3 sequence: CAWSVLGGEQYF. The CDR3 nucleotides read TGTGCCTGGAGTGTACTAGGGGGCGAGCAGTACTTC.

This clone was counted between two and nine times. The rearrangement uses TRBV6-5 and TRBJ1-1, with D unresolved. CDR1 and CDR2 from the germline V gene are MNHEY and SVGAGI. This CDR3 has 15 amino acids. Trimming took 5 bases from V and 1 from J, leaving 14 bases between them. Written as DNA, the CDR3 is TGTGCCAGCAGTACCCGACAAGGATGGAACACTGAAGCTTTCTTT. Amino acid sequence: CASSTRQGWNTEAFF.